Shown below are 8 T cell receptor beta chains from a single sample sequenced in a study of T cells expressing NK-cell markers. TCRdb reprocessed the 5' RACE reads; each CDR3 protein has one entry and no DNA is given. This sample's table reports some 110,000 distinct CDR3 sequences. Sequenced input: blood T cells: a sorted CD56 or NKG2C T cell subset, CD4+ or CD8+ T cells, or bulk PBMC T cells (not recorded which). These receptors all stem from a woman aged 18-69 years in good health.

The chain combines TRBV5-8 with TRBJ2-1; TCRdb outputs TRBD1, but without DNA this stays unchecked. The V gene's germline CDR1 is SGHTS and CDR2 YDEGEE. CDR3 length: 16 amino acids. The CDR3 sequence: CASSLEGFRAYNEQFF.

V gene TRBV19 combines with J gene TRBJ1-2; TCRdb's D call of TRBD1 is untestable without DNA. This CDR3 contains 13 residues. CDR1 LNHDA and CDR2 SQIVND come from the germline V gene (reference sequence). This CDR3 reads CASSGAGLHGYTF.

The rearrangement uses TRBV28 and TRBJ2-7; TCRdb calls TRBD2, which cannot be checked without DNA. This CDR3 comprises 15 residues. CDR1 and CDR2 from the germline V gene are MDHEN and SYDVKM. The CDR3 spells CASSPFSGNRYEQYF.

The chain is built from TRBV3-1 and TRBJ2-7. The CDR3 runs to 15 residues. Germline V gene lookup returns CDR1 LGHDT and CDR2 YNNKEL (reference sequence). The CDR3 here is CASSPEGSSSYEQYF.

V and J are TRBV7-9 and TRBJ2-1. Per the germline V gene, CDR1 is SEHNR and CDR2 is FQNEAQ (reference sequence). The CDR3 loop spans 13 amino acids. CDR3 amino acids: CASSLVRHNEQFF.

V usage is TRBV4-3 and J usage is TRBJ2-3; TCRdb selects TRBD1, and the lack of DNA leaves this call unchecked. Germline values: CDR1 LGHNA, CDR2 YSLEER. CDR3 length equals 18 residues. CDR3 loop: CASSDNPGTGGYTDTQYF.

The chain combines TRBV7-6 with TRBJ1-1; TCRdb picks TRBD1, but there is no DNA to check that call. CDR3 length: 13 amino acids. From germline, CDR1 is SGHVS and CDR2 FNYEAQ. The CDR3 reads CASSRGGVLEAFF.

J is TRBJ2-1 and V is TRBV7-9; the TCRdb call, TRBD1, lacks DNA for checking. Germline-derived CDR1 and CDR2 are SEHNR and FQNEAQ (reference sequence). The CDR3 consists of 14 residues. The CDR3 protein is CASSVQGARNEQFF.